This TCR beta chain was identified in a study of patients and donors after allogeneic stem cell transplantation. Germline V gives CDR1 SGHRS, CDR2 YFSETQ. Trimming removed 3 bases from V and 4 bases from J, with 11 bases in between. The CDR3 extends over 14 amino acids. This clonotype was counted a few times. From the RT-PCR reads, TCRdb called clonotypes with MiXCR, one entry per CDR3 protein. The table includes about a million distinct CDR3 sequences, roughly 18% detected once. What was sequenced was blood, either unsorted or a sorted T cell fraction (not recorded which). The sequence derives from a human donor who was either an allogeneic HSCT recipient or a stem cell or donor lymphocyte infusion donor (not recorded which). It is not recorded whose cells these are; they may come from a transplant donor. The V gene is TRBV5-1, the J gene TRBJ1-5; D is perhaps TRBD1 (6 bases). CDR3 coding DNA: TGCGCCAGCAGCTGGGGGGGGGCTAATCAGCCCCAGCATTTT. Protein: CASSWGGANQPQHF. Based on the CDR3 plus reference TRBV5-1 and TRBJ1-5, the full variable domain is KAGVTQTPRYLIKTRGQQVTLSCSPISGHRSVSWYQQTPGQGLQFLFEYFSETQRNKGNFPGRFSGRQFSNSRSEMNVSTLELGDSALYLCASSWGGANQPQHFGDGTRLSIL.